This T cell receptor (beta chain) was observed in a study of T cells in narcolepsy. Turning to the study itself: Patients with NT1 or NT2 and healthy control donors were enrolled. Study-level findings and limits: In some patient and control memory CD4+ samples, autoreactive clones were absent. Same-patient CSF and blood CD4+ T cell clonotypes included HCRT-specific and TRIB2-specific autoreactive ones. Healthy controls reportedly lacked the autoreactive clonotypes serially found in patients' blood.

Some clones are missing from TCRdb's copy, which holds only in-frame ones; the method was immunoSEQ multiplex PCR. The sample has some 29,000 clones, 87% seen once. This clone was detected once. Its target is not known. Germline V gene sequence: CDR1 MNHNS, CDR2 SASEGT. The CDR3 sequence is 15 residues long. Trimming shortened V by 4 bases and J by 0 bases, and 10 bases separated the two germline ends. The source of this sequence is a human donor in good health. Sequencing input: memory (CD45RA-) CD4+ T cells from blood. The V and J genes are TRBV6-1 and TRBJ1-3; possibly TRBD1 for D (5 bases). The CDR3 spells CASSGGDLSGNTIYF. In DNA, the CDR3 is TGTGCCAGCAGTGGGGGGGACCTCTCTGGAAACACCATATATTTT.